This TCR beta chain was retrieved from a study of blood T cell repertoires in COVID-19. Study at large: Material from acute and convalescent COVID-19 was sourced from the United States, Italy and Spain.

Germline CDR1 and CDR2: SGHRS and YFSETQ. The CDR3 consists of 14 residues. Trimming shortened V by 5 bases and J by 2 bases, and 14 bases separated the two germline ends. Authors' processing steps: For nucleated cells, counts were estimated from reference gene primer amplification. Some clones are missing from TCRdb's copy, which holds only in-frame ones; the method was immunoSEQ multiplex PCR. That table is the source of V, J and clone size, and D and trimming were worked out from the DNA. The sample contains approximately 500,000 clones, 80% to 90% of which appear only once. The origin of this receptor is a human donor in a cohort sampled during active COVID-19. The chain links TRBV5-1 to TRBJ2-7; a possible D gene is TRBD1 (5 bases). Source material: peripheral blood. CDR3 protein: CASSFKIGAYEQYF. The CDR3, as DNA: TGCGCCAGCAGTTTTAAAATAGGGGCCTACGAGCAGTACTTC.